A single TCR beta chain is shown here with its context. The repertoire was sequenced with immunoSEQ multiplex PCR; TCRdb's copy has only in-frame clones and lacks some. The sample consists of tens of thousands of clones, over 90% of them appearing once. This entry belongs to a study of technical replicates of blood from a few donors. This CDR3 has 13 residues. The V gene end was trimmed by 6 bases and the J gene end by 10 bases; junction bases not matched to a gene: 7. In germline, CDR1 is SNHLY, CDR2 FYNNEI. Sequencing used T cells isolated from PBMCs. V gene TRBV2 combines with J gene TRBJ1-4; 8 bases fit TRBD1. The clonotype was recovered from a human donor in good health. The CDR3 DNA sequence: TGTGCCAGCAGAGGAACAGGGGGTGGAAAACTGTTTTTT. Amino acids: CASRGTGGGKLFF.